A selection of T cell receptor beta chains follows, all from one sample in a study of cytomegalovirus exposure and HLA in healthy donors. Some clones are missing from TCRdb's copy, which holds only in-frame ones; the method was immunoSEQ multiplex PCR. The data contain around 120,000 clones, roughly three quarters of them singletons. Sequenced input: PBMCs. Receptors originate from a woman in her 40s in good health and CMV-seronegative. Each CDR3 is given with its conserved first and last residue. D genes are given only for firm matches. Size is stated for part of the rows, as once, few or many counts, or as a class when the clone is expanded.

d_call	clone_size	v_call	j_call	cdr3_aa	cdr3_nt
NA	NA	TRBV30	TRBJ1-2	CAWSVLDPRSGYTF	TGTGCCTGGAGTGTACTTGATCCGCGGTCAGGCTACACCTTC
TRBD1	once	TRBV28	TRBJ1-1	CASIHNRGNTEAFF	TGTGCCAGCATTCATAACAGGGGGAACACTGAAGCTTTCTTT
NA	NA	TRBV4-2	TRBJ2-1	CASRVGSSYNEQFF	TGTGCCAGCAGGGTCGGGAGCTCCTACAATGAGCAGTTCTTC
TRBD1	NA	TRBV4-1	TRBJ1-5	CASSQDRGRSNQPQHF	TGCGCCAGCAGCCAAGACAGGGGGCGAAGCAATCAGCCCCAGCATTTT
TRBD1	NA	TRBV10-1	TRBJ1-5	CAGRPQGAKQPQHF	TGCGCCGGCAGACCTCAGGGGGCGAAACAGCCCCAGCATTTT
TRBD1	NA	TRBV28	TRBJ1-4	CASRLTGLVEKLFF	TGTGCCAGCAGATTGACAGGGCTGGTGGAAAAACTGTTTTTT
TRBD1	NA	TRBV7-3	TRBJ1-2	CASSLSRDSPYGYTF	TGTGCCAGCAGCTTAAGCCGGGACAGCCCTTATGGCTACACCTTC
TRBD2	NA	TRBV13	TRBJ2-1	CASSPRYLGTSGRDRSSYNEQFF	TGTGCCAGCAGCCCACGGTACCTAGGGACTAGCGGGAGGGATAGAAGCTCCTACAATGAGCAGTTCTTC
TRBD1	few	TRBV15	TRBJ2-1	CATSGHNQGATGNEQFF	TGTGCCACCAGCGGCCACAACCAGGGGGCGACCGGCAATGAGCAGTTCTTC
TRBD1	NA	TRBV6-1	TRBJ2-7	CASSTRDSFYEQYF	TGTGCCAGCAGTACCCGGGACAGCTTCTACGAGCAGTACTTC
NA	NA	TRBV13	TRBJ2-6	CASSQASGANVLTF	TGTGCCAGCAGCCAGGCCTCTGGGGCCAACGTCCTGACTTTC